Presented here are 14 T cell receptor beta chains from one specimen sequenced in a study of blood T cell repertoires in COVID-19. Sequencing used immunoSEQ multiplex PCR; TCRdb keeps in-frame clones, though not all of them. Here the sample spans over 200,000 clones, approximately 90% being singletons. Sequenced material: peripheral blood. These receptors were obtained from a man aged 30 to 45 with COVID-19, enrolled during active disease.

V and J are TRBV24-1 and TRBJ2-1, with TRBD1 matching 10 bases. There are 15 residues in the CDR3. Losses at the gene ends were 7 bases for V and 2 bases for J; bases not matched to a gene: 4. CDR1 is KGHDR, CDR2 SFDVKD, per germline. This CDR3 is CATRPGQGTYNEQFF. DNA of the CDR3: TGTGCCACCAGGCCGGGACAGGGGACCTACAATGAGCAGTTCTTC.

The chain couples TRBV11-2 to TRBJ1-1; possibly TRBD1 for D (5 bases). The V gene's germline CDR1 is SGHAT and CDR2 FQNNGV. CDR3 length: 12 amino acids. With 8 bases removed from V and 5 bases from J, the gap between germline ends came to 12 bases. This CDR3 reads CASGGVGTEAFF. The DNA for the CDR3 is TGTGCCAGCGGGGGGGTAGGGACTGAAGCTTTCTTT.

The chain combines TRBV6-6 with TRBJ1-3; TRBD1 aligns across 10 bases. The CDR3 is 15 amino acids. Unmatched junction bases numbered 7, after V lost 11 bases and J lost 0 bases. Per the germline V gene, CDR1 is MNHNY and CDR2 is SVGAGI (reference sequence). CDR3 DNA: TGTGCCGCCGGGACAGGGGACCCCTCTGGAAACACCATATATTTT. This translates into CAAGTGDPSGNTIYF.

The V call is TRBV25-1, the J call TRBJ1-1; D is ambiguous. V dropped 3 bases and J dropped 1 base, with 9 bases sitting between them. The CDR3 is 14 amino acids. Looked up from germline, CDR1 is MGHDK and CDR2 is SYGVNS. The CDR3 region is CASSDSQENTEAFF. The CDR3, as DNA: TGTGCCAGCAGTGATAGTCAAGAGAACACTGAAGCTTTCTTT.

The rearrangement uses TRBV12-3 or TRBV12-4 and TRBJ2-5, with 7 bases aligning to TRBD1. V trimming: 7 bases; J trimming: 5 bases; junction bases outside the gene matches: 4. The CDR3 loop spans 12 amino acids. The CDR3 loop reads CASKRGRETQYF. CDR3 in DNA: TGTGCCAGCAAGAGGGGGCGGGAGACCCAGTACTTC.

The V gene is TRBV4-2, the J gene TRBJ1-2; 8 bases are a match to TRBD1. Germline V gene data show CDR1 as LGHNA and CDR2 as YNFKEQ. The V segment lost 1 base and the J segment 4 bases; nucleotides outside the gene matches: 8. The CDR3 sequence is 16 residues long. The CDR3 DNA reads TGTGCCAGCAGCCAAGGGGGACAGGTGCAACCCTATGGCTACACCTTC. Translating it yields CASSQGGQVQPYGYTF.

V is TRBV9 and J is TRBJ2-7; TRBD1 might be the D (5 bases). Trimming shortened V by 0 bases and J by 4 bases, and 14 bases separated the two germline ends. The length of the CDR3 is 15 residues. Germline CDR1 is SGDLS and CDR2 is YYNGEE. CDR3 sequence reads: CASSVGGLGPYEQYF. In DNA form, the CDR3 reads TGTGCCAGCAGCGTAGGGGGCCTAGGCCCATACGAGCAGTACTTC.

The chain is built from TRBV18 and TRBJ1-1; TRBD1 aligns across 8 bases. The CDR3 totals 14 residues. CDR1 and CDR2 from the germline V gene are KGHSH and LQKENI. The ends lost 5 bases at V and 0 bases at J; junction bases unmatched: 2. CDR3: CASSSTGVNTEAFF. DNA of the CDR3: TGTGCCAGCTCATCGACAGGGGTGAACACTGAAGCTTTCTTT.

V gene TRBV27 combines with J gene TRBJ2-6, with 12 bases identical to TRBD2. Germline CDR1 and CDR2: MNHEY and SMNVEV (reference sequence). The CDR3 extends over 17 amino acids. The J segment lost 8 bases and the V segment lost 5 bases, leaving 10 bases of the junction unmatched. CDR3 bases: TGTGCCAGCAGTCCGGGACTAGCGGGTCTCTTGACCAACGTCCTGACTTTC. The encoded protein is CASSPGLAGLLTNVLTF.

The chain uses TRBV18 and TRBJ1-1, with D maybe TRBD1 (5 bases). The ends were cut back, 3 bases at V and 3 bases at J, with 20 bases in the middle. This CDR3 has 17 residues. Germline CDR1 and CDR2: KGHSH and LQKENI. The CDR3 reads CASSPPLGGAGDTEAFF. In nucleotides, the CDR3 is TGTGCCAGCTCACCGCCCTTAGGAGGGGCGGGGGACACTGAAGCTTTCTTT. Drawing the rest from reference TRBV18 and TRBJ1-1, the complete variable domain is NAGVMQNPRHLVRRRGQEARLRCSPMKGHSHVYWYRQLPEEGLKFMVYLQKENIIDESGMPKERFSAEFPKEGPSILRIQQVVRGDSAAYFCASSPPLGGAGDTEAFFGQGTRLTVV.

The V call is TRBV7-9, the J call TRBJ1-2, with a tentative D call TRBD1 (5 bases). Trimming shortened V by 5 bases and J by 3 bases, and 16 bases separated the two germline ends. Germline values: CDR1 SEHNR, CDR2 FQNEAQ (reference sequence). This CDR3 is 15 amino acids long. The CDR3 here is CASSPPAGIDYGYTF. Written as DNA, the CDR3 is TGTGCCAGCAGCCCCCCGGCAGGGATCGACTATGGCTACACCTTC.

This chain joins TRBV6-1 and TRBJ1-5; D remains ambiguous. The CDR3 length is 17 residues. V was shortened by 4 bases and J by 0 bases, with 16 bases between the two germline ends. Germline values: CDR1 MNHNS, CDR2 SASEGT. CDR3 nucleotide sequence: TGTGCCAGCAGTGCCCCCTTTATGCGGGGTAGCAATCAGCCCCAGCATTTT. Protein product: CASSAPFMRGSNQPQHF.

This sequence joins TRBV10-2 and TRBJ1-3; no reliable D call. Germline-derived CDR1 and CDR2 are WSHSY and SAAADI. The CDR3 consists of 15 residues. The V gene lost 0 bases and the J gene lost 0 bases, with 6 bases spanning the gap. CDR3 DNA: TGCGCCAGCAGTGAGTCTGACTTCTCTGGAAACACCATATATTTT. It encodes CASSESDFSGNTIYF.

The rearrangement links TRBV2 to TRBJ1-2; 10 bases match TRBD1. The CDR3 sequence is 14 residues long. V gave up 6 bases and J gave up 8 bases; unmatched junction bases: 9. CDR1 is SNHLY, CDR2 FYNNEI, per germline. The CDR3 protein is CASRGDRGRGGYTF. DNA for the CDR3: TGTGCCAGCAGGGGGGACAGGGGCCGTGGAGGCTACACCTTC.